This T cell receptor (beta chain) derives from a study of blood T cell repertoires in COVID-19. Deletions cut 6 bases from V and 0 bases from J, with 16 bases between. The CDR3 covers 16 residues. CDR1 and CDR2 (germline): SGHAT, FQNNGV. Clones were read by immunoSEQ multiplex PCR, and TCRdb kept only the in-frame ones, dropping some. Of about 150,000 clones in the sample, roughly 82% were seen once. The source material was peripheral blood. This TCR was recovered from a man between 65 and 79 years old with acute or convalescent COVID-19. The gene calls are TRBV11-2 and TRBJ2-3; perhaps TRBD1 as D (6 bases). The CDR3 DNA sequence: TGTGCCAGCAGTTCCGGGACACAGTCTAGCACAGATACGCAGTATTTT. Translating it yields CASSSGTQSSTDTQYF.